This TCR beta chain stems from a study of blood T cells in healthy people across ages. Study overall: About one barcoded beta molecule per two T cells came from capture by template switching.

PCR was performed a second time for roughly 6 to 12 cycles using a sample-barcoded 5' primer and a J-beta primer mix. Every individual sample yielded 2.5 million or more paired-end reads (each containing CDR3). TCRdb itself ran the 5' RACE reads through MiXCR, one entry per CDR3 protein. The repertoire holds about 1,500,000 distinct CDR3 sequences, with 40% to 50% as singletons. Note on this clonotype: Its cognate antigen is unknown.

Study results and caveats: Correlation between TCR beta diversity and naive T cell percentage was strong. There was no known CMV status for donors, so expanded clonotype changes were possibly confounded.

Germline-derived CDR1 and CDR2 are MNHNS and SASEGT. V shed 6 bases and J shed 1 base, with 13 bases lying between them. This CDR3 has 15 residues. The source is a woman aged 18 to 35 in good health. This rearrangement joins TRBV6-1 to TRBJ1-5, with unresolved D. The source material was blood. The CDR3 DNA reads TGTGCCAGCAGCGTAACCCAATTGAGCAATCAGCCCCAGCATTTT. It is translated as CASSVTQLSNQPQHF.